This T cell receptor (beta chain) was recorded in a study of blood T cell repertoires in COVID-19. About the research overall: There were acute and convalescent COVID-19 samples, and they came from the United States, Italy and Spain. T cells, B-cell-depleted T cells, or PBMCs supplied cDNA or gDNA.

How the authors handled the data: Amplification from reference gene primers served as the basis for estimated nucleated cell counts. TCRdb keeps only in-frame clones here, not all; method: immunoSEQ multiplex PCR. The DNA gave D and trimming, while V, J and clone size come from that table. The table records 150,000 to 200,000 clones, 90% of them present only once. Germline CDR1 MNHNY, CDR2 SVGAGI (reference sequence). The CDR3 covers 13 residues. Between the trimmed V and J ends, which lost 6 bases and 6 bases, there was a span of 11 bases. This sequence was found in a man aged 50 or older with acute or convalescent COVID-19. The gene calls are TRBV6-6 and TRBJ2-2, with TRBD2 as a possible D gene (6 bases). Material for sequencing was peripheral blood. CDR3 region: CASRSGGAGELFF. Here the CDR3 DNA reads TGTGCCAGCAGATCCGGAGGGGCCGGGGAGCTGTTTTTT.